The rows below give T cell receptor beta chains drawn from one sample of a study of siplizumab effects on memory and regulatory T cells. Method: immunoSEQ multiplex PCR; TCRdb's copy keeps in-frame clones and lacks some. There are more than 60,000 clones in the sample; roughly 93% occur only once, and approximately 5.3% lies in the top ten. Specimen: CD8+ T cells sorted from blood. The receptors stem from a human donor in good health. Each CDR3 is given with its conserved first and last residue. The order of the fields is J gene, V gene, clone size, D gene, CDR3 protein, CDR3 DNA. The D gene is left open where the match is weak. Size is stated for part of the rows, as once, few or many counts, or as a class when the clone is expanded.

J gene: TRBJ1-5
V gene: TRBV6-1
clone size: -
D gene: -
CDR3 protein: CASSEWGRQGNQPQHF
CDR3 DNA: TGTGCCAGCAGTGAATGGGGACGACAGGGCAATCAGCCCCAGCATTTT

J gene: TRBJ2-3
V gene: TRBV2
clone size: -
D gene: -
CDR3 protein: CASIATGIPDTQYF
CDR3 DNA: TGTGCCAGCATTGCCACAGGGATCCCAGATACGCAGTATTTT

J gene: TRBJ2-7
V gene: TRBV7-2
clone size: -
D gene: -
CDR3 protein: CASSLISYEQYF
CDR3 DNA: TGTGCCAGCAGCTTGATCTCCTACGAGCAGTACTTC

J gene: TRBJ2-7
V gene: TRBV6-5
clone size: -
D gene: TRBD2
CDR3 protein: CASSYSGGDLKQYF
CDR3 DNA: TGTGCCAGCAGTTACTCGGGGGGGGATCTAAAGCAGTACTTC

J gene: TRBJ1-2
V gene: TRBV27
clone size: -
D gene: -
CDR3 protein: CASSFEGAGVHGYTF
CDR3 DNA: TGTGCCAGCAGTTTTGAAGGGGCGGGAGTTCATGGCTACACCTTC

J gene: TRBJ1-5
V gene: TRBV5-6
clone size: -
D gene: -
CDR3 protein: CASSPNPGVNQPQHF
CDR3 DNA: TGTGCCAGCAGCCCAAACCCAGGGGTCAATCAGCCCCAGCATTTT

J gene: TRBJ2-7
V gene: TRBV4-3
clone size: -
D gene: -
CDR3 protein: CASSQAVSGPPEQYF
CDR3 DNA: TGCGCCAGCAGCCAAGCGGTCAGTGGGCCCCCTGAGCAGTACTTC

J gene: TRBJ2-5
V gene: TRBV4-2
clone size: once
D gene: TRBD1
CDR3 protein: CASSLPGTAETQYF
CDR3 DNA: TGTGCCAGCAGCCTCCCCGGGACAGCGGAGACCCAGTACTTC

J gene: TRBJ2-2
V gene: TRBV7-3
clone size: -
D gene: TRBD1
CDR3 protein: CASSPGTGGPTGELFF
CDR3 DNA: TGTGCCAGCAGCCCAGGGACAGGGGGCCCTACCGGGGAGCTGTTTTTT

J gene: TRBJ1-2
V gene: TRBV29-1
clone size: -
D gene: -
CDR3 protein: CSVLEGSDYGYTF
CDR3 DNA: TGCAGCGTATTAGAGGGGTCGGACTATGGCTACACCTTC

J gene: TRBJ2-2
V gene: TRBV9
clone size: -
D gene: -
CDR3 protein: CASSLGAGELFF
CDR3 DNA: TGTGCCAGCAGTCTTGGGGCCGGGGAGCTGTTTTTT

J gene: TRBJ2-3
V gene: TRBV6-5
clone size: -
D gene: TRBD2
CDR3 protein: CASSYGGVSTDTQYF
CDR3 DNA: TGTGCCAGCAGTTACGGGGGGGTAAGCACAGATACGCAGTATTTT

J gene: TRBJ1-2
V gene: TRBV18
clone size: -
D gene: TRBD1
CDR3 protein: CASSPGLGDSYGYTF
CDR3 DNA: TGTGCCAGCTCACCGGGACTCGGGGACAGCTATGGCTACACCTTC

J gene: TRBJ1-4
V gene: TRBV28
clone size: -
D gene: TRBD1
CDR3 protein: CASSTARTGTNEKLFF
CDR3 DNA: TGTGCCAGCAGTACCGCCAGGACAGGGACAAATGAAAAACTGTTTTTT

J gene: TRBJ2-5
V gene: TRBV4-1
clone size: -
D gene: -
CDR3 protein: CASSQDQETQYF
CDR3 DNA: TGCGCCAGCAGCCAAGACCAAGAGACCCAGTACTTC

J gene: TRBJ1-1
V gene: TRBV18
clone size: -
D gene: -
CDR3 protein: CASSPPVGPGEAFF
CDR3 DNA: TGTGCCAGCTCACCACCCGTAGGACCTGGGGAAGCTTTCTTT

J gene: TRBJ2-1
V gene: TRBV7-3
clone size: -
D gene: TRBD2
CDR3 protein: CASSLISGGSNEQFF
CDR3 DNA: TGTGCCAGCAGCTTAATTAGCGGGGGGTCCAATGAGCAGTTCTTC

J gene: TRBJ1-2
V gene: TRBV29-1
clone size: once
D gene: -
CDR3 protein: CSVEGQNYGYTF
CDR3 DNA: TGCAGCGTTGAAGGACAGAACTATGGCTACACCTTC

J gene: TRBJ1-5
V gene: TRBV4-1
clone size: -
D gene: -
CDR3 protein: CASSQDRGGQPQHF
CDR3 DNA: TGCGCCAGCAGCCAAGATAGGGGAGGTCAGCCCCAGCATTTT

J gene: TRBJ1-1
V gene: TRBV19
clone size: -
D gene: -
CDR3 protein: CASSITGLGTEAFF
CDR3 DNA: TGTGCCAGTAGTATCACCGGGCTCGGCACTGAAGCTTTCTTT

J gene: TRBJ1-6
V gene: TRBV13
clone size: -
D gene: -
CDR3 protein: CASSLSPVVLGNSPLHF
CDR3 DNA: TGTGCCAGCAGCTTAAGCCCGGTCGTTCTAGGGAATTCACCCCTCCACTTT

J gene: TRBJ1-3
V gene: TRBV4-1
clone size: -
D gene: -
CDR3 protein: CASSQVDGNTIYF
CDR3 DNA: TGCGCCAGCAGCCAAGTGGATGGAAACACCATATATTTT

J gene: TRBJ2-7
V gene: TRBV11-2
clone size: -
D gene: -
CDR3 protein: CASSLEARAGYEQYF
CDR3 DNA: TGTGCCAGCAGCCTCGAAGCCAGGGCCGGTTACGAGCAGTACTTC

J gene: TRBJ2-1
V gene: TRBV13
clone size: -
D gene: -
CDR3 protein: CASSLGTTAWEQFF
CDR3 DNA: TGTGCCAGCAGCTTAGGTACGACAGCCTGGGAGCAGTTCTTC

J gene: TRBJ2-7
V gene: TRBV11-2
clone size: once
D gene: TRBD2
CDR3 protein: CASSAGRGGPYEQYF
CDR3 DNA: TGTGCCAGCAGCGCCGGGAGGGGGGGTCCCTACGAGCAGTACTTC

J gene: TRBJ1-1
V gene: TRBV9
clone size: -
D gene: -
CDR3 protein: CASSVDHRGTEAFF
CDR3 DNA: TGTGCCAGCAGCGTAGATCACCGGGGGACTGAAGCTTTCTTT

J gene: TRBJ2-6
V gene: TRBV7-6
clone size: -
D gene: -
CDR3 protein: CASSPGGTGANVLTF
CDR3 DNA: TGTGCCAGCAGCCCTGGCGGAACTGGGGCCAACGTCCTGACTTTC

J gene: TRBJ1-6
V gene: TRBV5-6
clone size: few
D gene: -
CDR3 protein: CASMVGGSNSPLHF
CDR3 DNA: TGTGCCAGCATGGTTGGCGGGTCGAATTCACCCCTCCACTTT

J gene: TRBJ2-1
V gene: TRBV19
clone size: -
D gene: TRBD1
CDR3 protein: CASSMLGQEYNEQFF
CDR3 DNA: TGTGCCAGTAGTATGTTAGGACAGGAGTACAATGAGCAGTTCTTC

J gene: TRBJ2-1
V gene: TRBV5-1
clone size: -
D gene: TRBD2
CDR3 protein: CASSATGTIYNEQFF
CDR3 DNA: TGCGCCAGCAGCGCCACCGGGACTATCTACAATGAGCAGTTCTTC

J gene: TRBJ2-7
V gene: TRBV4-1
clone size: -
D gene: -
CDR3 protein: CASSSGYEQYF
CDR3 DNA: TGCGCCAGCAGCTCCGGATACGAGCAGTACTTC

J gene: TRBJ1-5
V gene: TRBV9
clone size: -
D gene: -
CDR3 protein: CASSKGSSNQPQHF
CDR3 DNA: TGTGCCAGCAGTAAAGGGTCAAGCAATCAGCCCCAGCATTTT

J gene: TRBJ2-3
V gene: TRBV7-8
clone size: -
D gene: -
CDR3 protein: CASSHRQYTDTQYF
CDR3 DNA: TGTGCCAGCAGCCATCGACAGTACACAGATACGCAGTATTTT

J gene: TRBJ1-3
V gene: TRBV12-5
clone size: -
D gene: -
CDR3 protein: CASGFLGPGPGNTIYF
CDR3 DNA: TGTGCTAGTGGTTTTCTAGGACCGGGACCTGGAAACACCATATATTTT

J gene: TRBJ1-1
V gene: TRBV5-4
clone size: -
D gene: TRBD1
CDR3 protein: CASSFDPGQDAGRDTEAFF
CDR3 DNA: TGTGCCAGCAGCTTCGACCCTGGACAGGATGCCGGCAGGGACACTGAAGCTTTCTTT

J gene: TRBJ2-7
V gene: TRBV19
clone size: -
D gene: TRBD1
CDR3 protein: CASSPGTGLAYEQYF
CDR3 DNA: TGTGCCAGTAGTCCTGGGACAGGGTTGGCCTACGAGCAGTACTTC

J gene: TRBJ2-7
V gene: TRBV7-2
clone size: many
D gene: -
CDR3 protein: CASSLYGGPYEQYF
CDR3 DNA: TGTGCCAGCAGCTTATATGGGGGCCCCTACGAGCAGTACTTC